These 31 T cell receptor beta chains were all obtained from the same sample, sequenced in a study of shared clonotypes between healthy human individuals. TCRdb keeps only in-frame clones here, not all; method: immunoSEQ multiplex PCR. In the table there are about 490,000 clones, about 80% of which are singletons. What was sequenced was PBMCs. Receptors originate from a woman aged 35 to 49 in good health. Some clones in this sample may be carry-over from other donors' samples.

This clone was counted once. The genes are TRBV7-3 and TRBJ2-7; weak D call: TRBD1 (6 bases). Germline CDR1 is SGHTA and CDR2 is FQGTGA. Between the trimmed V and J ends, which lost 0 bases and 1 base, there was a span of 13 bases. The CDR3 runs 16 residues. The CDR3 nucleotides are TGTGCCAGCAGCTTAACGGGGGCGGTGCGATCCTACGAGCAGTACTTC. This sequence encodes CASSLTGAVRSYEQYF. The whole variable domain, remainder taken from reference TRBV7-3 and TRBJ2-7, is GAGVSQTPSNKVTEKGKYVELRCDPISGHTALYWYRQSLGQGPEFLIYFQGTGAADDSGLPNDRFFAVRPEGSVSTLKIQRTERGDSAVYLCASSLTGAVRSYEQYFGPGTRLTVT.

The chain links TRBV7-6 to TRBJ2-2; TRBD2 agrees at 8 bases. The germline V gene has CDR1 SGHVS and CDR2 FNYEAQ. V dropped 6 bases and J dropped 6; count of bases not matched to a gene: 9. The CDR3 sequence is 15 residues long. The CDR3 loop reads CASRPGIAGSGELFF. The CDR3 DNA follows: TGTGCCAGCAGACCCGGGATAGCGGGGTCCGGGGAGCTGTTTTTT.

On this clone itself: The sample holds other DNA sequences that translate to the same CDR3. The J gene is TRBJ1-1, the V gene TRBV27; 7 bases match TRBD1. Germline V lookup: CDR1 MNHEY, CDR2 SMNVEV (reference sequence). J was trimmed by 1 base and V by 3 bases; bases with no gene match: 2. The length of the CDR3 is 14 residues. CDR3 amino acids: CASSFRGGNTEAFF. The DNA for the CDR3 is TGTGCCAGCAGTTTCAGGGGGGGGAACACTGAAGCTTTCTTT.

The V call is TRBV19, the J call TRBJ2-5; 9 positions match TRBD2. Germline lookup yields CDR1 LNHDA and CDR2 SQIVND (reference sequence). The CDR3 has 15 residues. The V segment lost 3 bases and the J segment 5 bases; nucleotides outside the gene matches: 7. The CDR3 nucleotides are TGTGCCAGTAGTATCTTGCTAGCGGGACTGGAGACCCAGTACTTC. Translating it yields CASSILLAGLETQYF.

CDR3 protein: CASSPYGNEQFF. CDR3 nucleotides: TGTGCCAGCAGCCCTTACGGCAATGAGCAGTTCTTC. The V and J genes are TRBV7-2 and TRBJ2-1; D is ambiguous. Germline CDR1 SGHTA, CDR2 FQGNSA. The CDR3 covers 12 residues. Trimming shortened V by 5 bases and J by 6 bases, and 8 bases separated the two germline ends.

The chain employs TRBV6-1 and TRBJ2-7, with TRBD1 identical over 8 bases. The CDR3 contains 14 residues. Germline assignment: CDR1 MNHNS and CDR2 SASEGT. Unmatched junction bases numbered 6, after V lost 4 bases and J lost 4 bases. Here the CDR3 DNA reads TGTGCCAGCAGTGCTATCAGGGGGCCGTACGAGCAGTACTTC. This translates into CASSAIRGPYEQYF.

The J gene is TRBJ2-1, the V gene TRBV7-9; the D call may be TRBD1 or TRBD2 (5 bases each). Germline V CDR1 and CDR2: SEHNR, FQNEAQ (reference sequence). Trimming took 3 bases from V and 6 from J, leaving 12 bases between them. The CDR3 sequence is 14 residues long. This CDR3 reads CASSFDGAANEQFF. CDR3 bases: TGTGCCAGCAGCTTTGACGGGGCGGCCAATGAGCAGTTCTTC.

This chain uses TRBV28 with TRBJ2-7; no clear D. Trimming shortened V by 6 bases and J by 2 bases, and 14 bases separated the two germline ends. The CDR3 is made up of 14 amino acids. CDR1 is MDHEN and CDR2 is SYDVKM in the germline V gene. The CDR3 is CASSPVVSAYEQYF. Written as DNA, the CDR3 is TGTGCCAGCAGCCCGGTTGTTTCGGCCTACGAGCAGTACTTC. The full variable domain, rest sourced from reference TRBV28 and TRBJ2-7, is DVKVTQSSRYLVKRTGEKVFLECVQDMDHENMFWYRQDPGLGLRLIYFSYDVKMKEKGDIPEGYSVSREKKERFSLILESASTNQTSMYLCASSPVVSAYEQYFGPGTRLTVT.

This clone appeared a single time. V gene TRBV6-1 combines with J gene TRBJ2-7, with 10 bases lining up with TRBD2. Germline CDR1 reads MNHNS; CDR2 reads SASEGT. The CDR3 spans 16 residues. J was trimmed by 2 bases and V by 3 bases; bases with no gene match: 7. CDR3 DNA: TGTGCCAGCAGTGAGGGTATAGCGGGAGGACCCTACGAGCAGTACTTC. Translation: CASSEGIAGGPYEQYF.

This clone came up many times. The rearrangement links TRBV5-1 to TRBJ2-7; 7 nucleotides align to TRBD1. After removal of 3 bases from V and 4 bases from J, the junction contained 4 bases not matched to a gene. Germline CDR1 and CDR2: SGHRS and YFSETQ. CDR3 size: 13 residues. The CDR3 DNA follows: TGCGCCAGCAGCTCTTCAGGGGGTTACGAGCAGTACTTC. Translated, it gives CASSSSGGYEQYF.

The V gene is TRBV15, the J gene TRBJ2-5, with a possible D match to TRBD2 (7 bases). The germline CDR1 and CDR2 sequences are LNHNV and YYDKDF (reference sequence). This CDR3 region has 15 residues. With 4 bases removed from V and 5 bases from J, the gap between germline ends came to 17 bases. Written as DNA, the CDR3 is TGTGCCACCAGCATCCAGAACGGGGGGCGTGAGACCCAGTACTTC. The encoded protein is CATSIQNGGRETQYF.

The V call is TRBV19, the J call TRBJ2-2; 9 positions match TRBD2. Trimming removed 4 bases from V and 4 bases from J; junction bases left unmatched: 4. From germline, CDR1 is LNHDA and CDR2 SQIVND (reference sequence). The CDR3 spans 15 residues. CDR3 in amino acids: CASSRREGITGELFF. The CDR3 DNA sequence: TGTGCCAGTAGTAGGCGGGAGGGGATCACCGGGGAGCTGTTTTTT.

J is TRBJ2-1 and V is TRBV27; 7 positions match TRBD2. V trimming: 6 bases; J trimming: 2 bases; junction bases outside the gene matches: 10. The CDR3 has 16 residues. In germline, CDR1 is MNHEY, CDR2 SMNVEV (reference sequence). CDR3 nucleotides: TGTGCCAGCAGCCGGGGGAGGGAGGAGGCCTACAATGAGCAGTTCTTC. Protein sequence: CASSRGREEAYNEQFF.

The J gene is TRBJ2-2, the V gene TRBV6-1, with 7 bases matching TRBD1. Germline lookup yields CDR1 MNHNS and CDR2 SASEGT. With 8 bases clipped from V and 3 bases from J, the junction kept 6 bases outside the gene matches. This CDR3 has 14 residues. The CDR3 reads CASPGDRDTGELFF. CDR3 DNA sequence: TGTGCCAGCCCCGGTGACAGGGACACCGGGGAGCTGTTTTTT.

The chain recombines TRBV29-1 with TRBJ2-1, with D uncertain. Trimming took off 4 bases at V and 1 base at J, with 8 bases between the two ends. The CDR3 is 13 amino acids. Germline CDR1 SQVTM, CDR2 ANQGSEA. This chain's CDR3 is CSVVQDSYNEQFF. The CDR3 coding sequence is TGCAGCGTTGTGCAGGATTCCTACAATGAGCAGTTCTTC.

The J gene is TRBJ1-5, the V gene TRBV19; D is unresolved. Trimming shortened V by 7 bases and J by 11 bases, and 18 bases separated the two germline ends. Per germline, CDR1 LNHDA and CDR2 SQIVND (reference sequence). This CDR3 has 13 residues. This CDR3 reads CASKTPGKEAQHF. CDR3 coding DNA: TGTGCCAGTAAGACTCCCGGGAAGGAGGCCCAGCATTTT.

For this clone: Other nucleotide sequences in the sample specify the same CDR3. V and J are TRBV18 and TRBJ2-7; D uncertain. V was pared by 5 bases and J by 0 bases, with 5 bases between. CDR3 length equals 12 residues. The germline V gene encodes CDR1 KGHSH and CDR2 LQKENI. The CDR3 DNA sequence: TGTGCCAGCTCATCAAGCTCCTACGAGCAGTACTTC. Protein sequence: CASSSSSYEQYF.

A single count supports this clone. The genes are TRBV7-9 and TRBJ1-3, with TRBD1 identical over 7 bases. Germline trimming cut 5 bases from V and 0 bases from J; bases unmatched to any gene: 10. CDR3 size: 17 residues. Germline V gene sequence: CDR1 SEHNR, CDR2 FQNEAQ (reference sequence). CDR3 protein: CASSPRTGLYSGNTIYF. DNA of the CDR3: TGTGCCAGCAGCCCTCGGACAGGCCTCTACTCTGGAAACACCATATATTTT.

The rearrangement joins TRBV28 to TRBJ2-3; tentative D call: TRBD2 (6 bases). This CDR3 comprises 15 residues. Trimming cost V 2 bases and J 1 base, with 10 bases left between them. CDR1 is MDHEN, CDR2 SYDVKM, per germline. For the CDR3, the DNA is TGTGCCAGCAGTTTAGCGGGACCGGGCACAGATACGCAGTATTTT. This codes for CASSLAGPGTDTQYF.

The CDR3 coding sequence is TGCAGCGTTGGAGACAGGGCCGGCCAGCCCCAGCATTTT. Translating gives CSVGDRAGQPQHF. This chain connects TRBV29-1 to TRBJ1-5, with 7 bases matching TRBD1. There are 13 residues in the CDR3. The J segment lost 7 bases and the V segment lost 4 bases, leaving 7 bases of the junction unmatched. The V gene's germline CDR1 is SQVTM and CDR2 ANQGSEA.

The CDR3 protein is CASSWTAYGGEYGYTF. The CDR3 DNA sequence: TGTGCCAGCAGCTGGACGGCTTACGGGGGCGAATATGGCTACACCTTC. V is TRBV5-6 and J is TRBJ1-2; tentative D call: TRBD1 (6 bases). The V end was cut by 3 bases, the J end by 5 bases, with 20 bases between. The germline CDR1 and CDR2 sequences are SGHDT and YYEEEE. This CDR3 contains 16 residues. Using reference TRBV5-6 and TRBJ1-2 for the parts outside the CDR3, the full variable domain is DAGVTQSPTHLIKTRGQQVTLRCSPKSGHDTVSWYQQALGQGPQFIFQYYEEEERQRGNFPDRFSGHQFPNYSSELNVNALLLGDSALYLCASSWTAYGGEYGYTFGSGTRLTVV.

This chain joins TRBV29-1 and TRBJ2-5, with D possibly called TRBD1 or TRBD2 (5 bases each). CDR1 and CDR2 (germline): SQVTM, ANQGSEA. CDR3 length equals 14 residues. Trimming removed 7 bases from V and 5 bases from J, with 20 bases in between. Here the CDR3 DNA reads TGCAGCGCCCCCGGGGCAGGAGGTTGGGAGACCCAGTACTTC. Translating it yields CSAPGAGGWETQYF.

The chain combines TRBV2 with TRBJ2-2, with TRBD1 matching 9 bases. The J segment lost 5 bases and the V segment lost 8 bases, leaving 21 bases of the junction unmatched. Germline V gene data show CDR1 as SNHLY and CDR2 as FYNNEI. The CDR3 consists of 19 residues. This chain's CDR3 is CASRRRVIRDRVQTGELFF. DNA of the CDR3: TGTGCCAGCCGACGAAGAGTGATCCGGGACAGGGTGCAAACCGGGGAGCTGTTTTTT.

The V call is TRBV5-6, the J call TRBJ2-1; maybe TRBD1 (6 bases). The CDR3 has 14 residues. Trimming cost V 3 bases and J 7 bases, with 14 bases left between them. CDR1 is SGHDT and CDR2 is YYEEEE in the germline V gene. Written as DNA, the CDR3 is TGTGCCAGCAGCTCACTGCAGGGGTCGAATGAGCAGTTCTTC. Residues: CASSSLQGSNEQFF.

The genes are TRBV28 and TRBJ1-4; TRBD1 might be the D (6 bases). The CDR3 length is 15 residues. V lost 6 bases and J 0 bases, leaving 11 bases between the germline ends. Germline assignment: CDR1 MDHEN and CDR2 SYDVKM. This chain's CDR3 is CASRSRGTTNEKLFF. DNA of the CDR3: TGTGCCAGCAGAAGTAGGGGGACAACTAATGAAAAACTGTTTTTT.

This chain connects TRBV7-8 to TRBJ1-5; the D gene is possibly TRBD1 (6 bases). Germline lookup yields CDR1 SGHVS and CDR2 FQNEAQ. Trimming removed 4 bases at V and 5 bases at J, with 12 bases between. This CDR3 spans 14 amino acids. The CDR3 here is CASSSYQGYQPQHF. The DNA for the CDR3 is TGTGCCAGCAGCTCCTATCAGGGGTATCAGCCCCAGCATTTT.

This chain uses TRBV7-8 with TRBJ2-5; no definite D call. V lost 6 bases and J 1 base, leaving 15 bases between the germline ends. CDR1 is SGHVS and CDR2 is FQNEAQ in the germline V gene. The CDR3 is 15 residues long. CDR3 bases: TGTGCCAGCAGGGTTGCCGGGCCCCCCCAAGAGACCCAGTACTTC. It encodes CASRVAGPPQETQYF.

This clone showed up just a few times. The V call is TRBV9, the J call TRBJ2-6, with D perhaps TRBD1 (6 bases). The CDR3 length is 14 residues. Trimming cost V 5 bases and J 4 bases, with 10 bases left between them. The germline CDR1 and CDR2 sequences are SGDLS and YYNGEE. For the CDR3, the DNA is TGTGCCAGCAGTCGCAGGGGCGGGGCCAACGTCCTGACTTTC. It yields the protein CASSRRGGANVLTF.

The chain uses TRBV28 and TRBJ2-2; TRBD2 matches at 13 bases. This CDR3 is built from 15 residues. V was pared by 5 bases and J by 7 bases, with 4 bases of the junction left unmatched. CDR1 is MDHEN, CDR2 SYDVKM, per germline. CDR3 residues: CASSPRTSGGGELFF. The CDR3 region has the DNA TGTGCCAGCAGTCCCCGGACTAGCGGGGGCGGGGAGCTGTTTTTT.

V and J are TRBV19 and TRBJ1-3; tentatively, D is TRBD1 (5 bases). Trimming stripped 7 bases from V and 0 bases from J, with 16 bases between. This CDR3 region has 16 residues. Germline CDR1 reads LNHDA; CDR2 reads SQIVND (reference sequence). In DNA, the CDR3 is TGTGCCAGTACCCCCCGGGGGGTCAGCTCTGGAAACACCATATATTTT. Protein sequence: CASTPRGVSSGNTIYF.

This clone came up a few times. CDR3 nucleotide sequence: TGTGCCAGCAGTTTGAGGGGGGGAAACACCATATATTTT. Translation: CASSLRGGNTIYF. The chain combines TRBV27 with TRBJ1-3; possible D gene TRBD1, 6 bases. The germline V and J ends were trimmed by 3 bases and 4 bases, with 7 bases remaining between them. Germline-derived CDR1 and CDR2 are MNHEY and SMNVEV (reference sequence). The CDR3 is made up of 13 amino acids.